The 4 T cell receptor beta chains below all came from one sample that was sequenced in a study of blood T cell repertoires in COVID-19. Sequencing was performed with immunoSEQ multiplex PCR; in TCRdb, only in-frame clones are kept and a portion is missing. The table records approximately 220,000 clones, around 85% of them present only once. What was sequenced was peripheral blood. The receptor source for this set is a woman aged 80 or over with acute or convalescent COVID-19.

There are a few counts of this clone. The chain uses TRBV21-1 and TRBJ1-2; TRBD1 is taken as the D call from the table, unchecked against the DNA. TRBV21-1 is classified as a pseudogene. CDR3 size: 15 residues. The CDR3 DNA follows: TGTGCCAGCAGCAAAGATGGAGGACAGAACTATGGCTACACCTTC. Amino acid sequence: CASSKDGGQNYGYTF.

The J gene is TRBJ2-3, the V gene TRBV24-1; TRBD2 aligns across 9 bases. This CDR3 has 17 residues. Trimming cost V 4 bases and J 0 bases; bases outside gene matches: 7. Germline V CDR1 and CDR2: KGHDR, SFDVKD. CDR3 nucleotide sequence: TGTGCCACCAGTGACCGATCTAGCGGGGATAGCACAGATACGCAGTATTTT. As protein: CATSDRSSGDSTDTQYF.

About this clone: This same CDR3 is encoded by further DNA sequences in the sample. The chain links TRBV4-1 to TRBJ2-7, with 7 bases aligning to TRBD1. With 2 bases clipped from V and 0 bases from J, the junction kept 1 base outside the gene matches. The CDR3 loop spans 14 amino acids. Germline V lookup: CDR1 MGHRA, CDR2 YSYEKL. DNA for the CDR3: TGCGCCAGCAGCCAAAGACAGGGCTCCTACGAGCAGTACTTC. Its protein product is CASSQRQGSYEQYF.

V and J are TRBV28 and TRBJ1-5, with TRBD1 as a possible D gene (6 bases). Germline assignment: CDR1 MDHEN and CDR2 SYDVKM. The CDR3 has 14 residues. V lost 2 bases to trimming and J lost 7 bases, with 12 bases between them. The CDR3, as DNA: TGTGCCAGCAGTTTAATACAGGGCGGGCAGCCCCAGCATTTT. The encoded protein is CASSLIQGGQPQHF.